The 27 T cell receptor beta chains given below trace back to one sample, sequenced in a study of T cell changes during pregnancy in multiple sclerosis. The data were produced by immunoSEQ multiplex PCR, yet TCRdb's version contains in-frame clones alone and is incomplete. The table has more than 55,000 clones, just over 90% seen once. The material sequenced was peripheral blood, taken in the first trimester of pregnancy. These receptors were taken from a female donor in good health, enrolled as a control in a pregnancy study.

The chain links TRBV6-1 to TRBJ1-4; D possibly corresponds to TRBD1 (5 bases). Germline CDR1 reads MNHNS; CDR2 reads SASEGT. This CDR3 spans 14 amino acids. V was cut by 6 bases and J by 7 bases, with 15 bases left in between. As DNA, the CDR3 is TGTGCCAGCAGGGAGGGGTTTCGAGGTGAAAAACTGTTTTTT. Its protein product is CASREGFRGEKLFF.

The CDR3 DNA follows: TGCAGCGTTGAAAGGGAGTTGGACTATGGCTACACCTTC. Its protein is CSVERELDYGYTF. The chain carries TRBV29-1 and TRBJ1-2; D unresolved. The CDR3 spans 13 residues. The germline CDR1 and CDR2 sequences are SQVTM and ANQGSEA. Trimming removed 2 bases at V and 3 bases at J, with 10 bases between.

The chain employs TRBV4-2 and TRBJ2-5, with a weak D call TRBD1 (6 bases). CDR3 length equals 15 residues. The V end lost 1 base, the J end lost 2 bases, and 11 bases lay between the germline ends. Germline V gene sequence: CDR1 LGHNA, CDR2 YNFKEQ. The CDR3 DNA sequence: TGTGCCAGCAGCCAAGCGGACAGCGATCAAGAGACCCAGTACTTC. Translated, it gives CASSQADSDQETQYF.

The chain joins TRBV30 to TRBJ2-1; 9 positions match TRBD2. Germline loops: CDR1 GTSNPN, CDR2 SVGIG (reference sequence). J was trimmed by 6 bases and V by 0 bases; bases with no gene match: 6. The CDR3 runs to 15 residues. CDR3: CAWSVWLAGTNEQFF. The CDR3, as DNA: TGTGCCTGGAGTGTCTGGCTAGCGGGGACCAATGAGCAGTTCTTC.

This chain joins TRBV28 and TRBJ2-4; D is possibly TRBD1 (6 bases). The CDR3 runs 12 residues. Germline V gene sequence: CDR1 MDHEN, CDR2 SYDVKM. Trimming left V 5 bases short and J 10 bases short, with 12 bases between. This CDR3 is CASSGNREIQYF. CDR3 DNA sequence: TGTGCCAGCAGTGGGAACAGGGAAATTCAGTACTTC.

The rearrangement links TRBV7-3 to TRBJ2-7; 10 nucleotides match TRBD2. This CDR3 has 15 residues. Germline CDR1 is SGHTA and CDR2 is FQGTGA. The J segment lost 7 bases and the V segment lost 4 bases, leaving 10 bases of the junction unmatched. The CDR3 DNA reads as TGTGCCAGCAGCTATAGCGGGGGGCCTGGCGGGGAGCAGTACTTC. This sequence encodes CASSYSGGPGGEQYF.

The chain carries TRBV15 and TRBJ2-1, with D maybe TRBD1 (6 bases). The CDR3 has 13 amino acids. Germline V lookup: CDR1 LNHNV, CDR2 YYDKDF (reference sequence). The V and J ends lost 3 bases and 12 bases respectively, with 15 bases between them. Written as DNA, the CDR3 is TGTGCCACCAGCAGTGGACAGATAGAAGGGCAGTTCTTC. Translated, it gives CATSSGQIEGQFF.

This clone was detected a few times. This chain joins TRBV6-1 and TRBJ2-2; 9 bases map to TRBD1. Germline V lookup: CDR1 MNHNS, CDR2 SASEGT. J gave up 5 bases and V 3 bases, and 7 bases lay outside the gene matches. CDR3 length: 16 amino acids. CDR3 loop: CASSDGPGQGTGELFF. In DNA form, the CDR3 reads TGTGCCAGCAGTGATGGACCGGGACAGGGTACCGGGGAGCTGTTTTTT.

This chain links TRBV19 with TRBJ1-3, with 8 bases matching TRBD1. CDR1 is LNHDA, CDR2 SQIVND, per germline (reference sequence). This CDR3 is built from 15 residues. J gave up 4 bases and V 7 bases, and 9 bases lay outside the gene matches. Here the CDR3 reads CASIQTGEGGNTIYF. The CDR3 DNA follows: TGTGCCAGTATTCAGACAGGGGAAGGCGGAAACACCATATATTTT.

V and J are TRBV10-3 and TRBJ1-2; D is perhaps TRBD1 (5 bases). Trimming removed 1 base at V and 5 bases at J, with 14 bases between. Germline loops: CDR1 ENHRY, CDR2 SYGVKD. CDR3 size: 15 residues. CDR3 sequence (DNA): TGTGCCATCAGTGAGTTGGGGGACGGGAGATATGGCTACACCTTC. Amino acids: CAISELGDGRYGYTF.

V and J are TRBV28 and TRBJ1-1; 10 nucleotides align to TRBD1. Germline V CDR1 and CDR2: MDHEN, SYDVKM. There are 15 residues in the CDR3. The ends lost 4 bases at V and 3 bases at J; junction bases unmatched: 5. As DNA, the CDR3 is TGTGCCAGCAGTTCCGGGACAGGGGTGGACACTGAAGCTTTCTTT. It is translated as CASSSGTGVDTEAFF.

The J gene is TRBJ1-1, the V gene TRBV14; TRBD1 is a possible D gene (5 bases). The CDR3 has 16 amino acids. Trimming took 3 bases from V and 4 from J, leaving 18 bases between them. The germline V gene encodes CDR1 SGHDN and CDR2 FVKESK. The CDR3 DNA follows: TGTGCCAGCAGCCATCCGGACAAGGGAGGGAGCACTGAAGCTTTCTTT. Protein: CASSHPDKGGSTEAFF.

V usage is TRBV6-1 and J usage is TRBJ2-3; 7 bases line up with TRBD1. The CDR3 extends over 14 amino acids. CDR1 is MNHNS and CDR2 is SASEGT in the germline V gene. V trimming: 3 bases; J trimming: 15 bases; junction bases outside the gene matches: 15. CDR3 nucleotide sequence: TGTGCCAGCAGTGAGAACCCGGAGACAGGGCTGGTCTATTTT. This encodes CASSENPETGLVYF.

This chain joins TRBV7-9 and TRBJ1-3; TRBD1 agrees at 11 bases. The junction had 7 bases not matched to a gene; V was cut back by 4 bases and J by 5 bases. The CDR3 runs 16 residues. Germline CDR1 reads SEHNR; CDR2 reads FQNEAQ (reference sequence). CDR3 residues: CASSSDRGHIRNTIYF. The DNA for the CDR3 is TGTGCCAGCAGCTCGGACAGGGGGCATATCAGAAACACCATATATTTT.

V and J are TRBV7-9 and TRBJ2-7; possible D gene TRBD1, 6 bases. This CDR3 has 14 amino acids. Trimming removed 4 bases from V and 5 bases from J, with 15 bases in between. Germline V gene data show CDR1 as SEHNR and CDR2 as FQNEAQ (reference sequence). The CDR3 sequence: CASSYPGAINEQYF. The DNA of the CDR3 is TGTGCCAGCAGCTATCCAGGGGCCATCAACGAGCAGTACTTC.

The chain combines TRBV9 with TRBJ2-7; no definite D call. V was trimmed by 1 base and J by 6 bases, leaving 11 bases between them. Per the germline V gene, CDR1 is SGDLS and CDR2 is YYNGEE. CDR3 length equals 13 residues. This CDR3 reads CASSVSGVGEQYF. The CDR3 bases are TGTGCCAGCAGCGTATCAGGTGTCGGCGAGCAGTACTTC.

V and J are TRBV2 and TRBJ2-1; possibly TRBD2 for D (5 bases). CDR1 SNHLY and CDR2 FYNNEI come from the germline V gene. The CDR3 runs 14 residues. With 8 bases removed from V and 1 base from J, the gap between germline ends came to 12 bases. Written as DNA, the CDR3 is TGTGCCAGCGTTGCGGGCAGTTCCTACAATGAGCAGTTCTTC. Protein: CASVAGSSYNEQFF. The whole variable domain, filled in from reference TRBV2 and TRBJ2-1, reads EPEVTQTPSHQVTQMGQEVILRCVPISNHLYFYWYRQILGQKVEFLVSFYNNEISEKSEIFDDQFSVERPDGSNFTLKIRSTKLEDSAMYFCASVAGSSYNEQFFGPGTRLTVL.

This chain connects TRBV6-5 to TRBJ1-2; TRBD1 is a possible D gene (6 bases). The CDR3 loop spans 13 amino acids. Germline CDR1 MNHEY, CDR2 SVGAGI. V dropped 2 bases and J dropped 4 bases, with 8 bases sitting between them. CDR3 bases: TGTGCCAGCAGTTACCCGGACAGCTATGGCTACACCTTC. As protein: CASSYPDSYGYTF.

The chain links TRBV28 to TRBJ2-5; D unclear. Germline CDR1 MDHEN, CDR2 SYDVKM. V was cut by 5 bases and J by 9 bases, with 16 bases left in between. The CDR3 has 13 amino acids. CDR3 residues: CASSTPPVLAQYF. In DNA form, the CDR3 reads TGTGCCAGCAGTACTCCCCCCGTTCTGGCCCAGTACTTC.

The rearrangement joins TRBV7-9 to TRBJ2-7; tentatively, D is TRBD1 (5 bases). Trimming took 5 bases from V and 11 from J, leaving 13 bases between them. The germline gives CDR1 SEHNR, CDR2 FQNEAQ (reference sequence). The CDR3 is 11 residues long. This CDR3 reads CASSLQAAEYF. The CDR3 DNA follows: TGTGCCAGCAGCCTACAGGCCGCCGAGTACTTC.

The chain couples TRBV6-6 to TRBJ2-5, with D perhaps matching TRBD1 (5 bases). CDR1 is MNHNY, CDR2 SVGAGI, per germline (reference sequence). V shed 5 bases and J shed 5 bases, with 12 bases lying between them. The CDR3 is made up of 13 amino acids. The CDR3 DNA is TGTGCCAGCAGTATGCGACAGTGGGAGACCCAGTACTTC. Residues: CASSMRQWETQYF.

This chain links TRBV20-1 with TRBJ2-5; 7 bases agree with TRBD1. CDR3 length: 11 amino acids. Germline V lookup: CDR1 DFQATT, CDR2 SNEGSKA (reference sequence). V lost 6 bases to trimming and J lost 3 bases; unmatched junction nucleotides: 1. CDR3 bases: TGCAGTGCAACAGGGGAAGAGACCCAGTACTTC. Its protein is CSATGEETQYF.

This CDR3 is CAISESSREAVVPYNEQFF. The CDR3 DNA reads as TGTGCCATCAGTGAGTCATCGCGGGAGGCGGTCGTACCCTACAATGAGCAGTTCTTC. This chain uses TRBV10-3 with TRBJ2-1, with 8 bases lining up with TRBD2. CDR1 and CDR2 from the germline V gene are ENHRY and SYGVKD. V shed 0 bases and J 2 bases; nucleotides not matched to a gene: 12. The CDR3 sequence is 19 residues long.

The chain employs TRBV5-8 and TRBJ1-1; 7 nucleotides line up with TRBD1. Germline V gene sequence: CDR1 SGHTS, CDR2 YDEGEE. The CDR3 has 12 residues. The V gene end was trimmed by 4 bases and the J gene end by 10 bases; junction bases not matched to a gene: 7. The CDR3 reads CASSPGGAIAFF. CDR3 bases: TGTGCCAGCAGCCCAGGGGGAGCAATAGCTTTCTTT.

This chain links TRBV6-5 with TRBJ2-7; 9 bases align to TRBD2. Germline assignment: CDR1 MNHEY and CDR2 SVGAGI. The CDR3 sequence is 14 residues long. V dropped 2 bases and J dropped 4; count of bases not matched to a gene: 3. The CDR3 here is CASSYIAGVYEQYF. In DNA form, the CDR3 reads TGTGCCAGCAGTTACATAGCGGGAGTATACGAGCAGTACTTC.

The chain combines TRBV5-1 with TRBJ2-7; TRBD1 matches at 7 bases. V lost 9 bases, J lost 6 bases, and 15 bases stayed unmatched. This CDR3 region has 14 residues. CDR1 is SGHRS, CDR2 YFSETQ, per germline. CDR3 in amino acids: CATSWMPGGTEQYF. The CDR3 region has the DNA TGCGCCACCTCCTGGATGCCAGGGGGAACCGAGCAGTACTTC.

A note on this clone: Sequence at one end of the junction differs from germline and may be a read error. The rearrangement uses TRBV7-8 and TRBJ2-5; 9 positions match TRBD1. The CDR3 has 16 residues. Germline-derived CDR1 and CDR2 are SGHVS and FQNEAQ. The CDR3 coding sequence is TGTGCCAGCAGCCTAGCGGCCGGACAGGGGTCAGAGACCCAGTACTTC. Translating gives CASSLAAGQGSETQYF.